The T cell receptor beta chain under discussion was sequenced for a study of tissue T cells after allogeneic stem cell transplantation. Profiling relied on immunoSEQ multiplex PCR, and the TCRdb table lists in-frame clones only, not all of them. The sample has about 48,000 clones, nearly 75% seen once. As for this clone: The antigen is not known. The gene names here belong to mouse. The read halts 1 residue ahead of the CDR3 end, with the missing end drawn from the germline J gene.

Findings and caveats of the study: This small cohort was clinically heterogeneous, and sampling depth was a limitation. Tissue-detected TCR repertoire was only partly captured by blood and spleen T cells. Which tissue TCRs were alloreactive or antigen-specific was not determined. Some clones might be persisting host cells.

The length of the CDR3 is 14 residues. V was shortened by 0 bases and J by 0 bases, with 6 bases between the two germline ends. The germline gives CDR1 GKSSPN, CDR2 SITVG. This TCR was recovered from a pool of C57BL/6 mice in good health. The sequencing sample was made of sorted cells pooled from one or two spleens. The gene calls are TRBV31 and TRBJ1-3; D is unclear. This CDR3 is CAWSLRGSGNTLYF. The sequenced part of the CDR3 DNA is TGTGCCTGGAGTCTTCGGGGTTCTGGAAATACGCTCTAT.